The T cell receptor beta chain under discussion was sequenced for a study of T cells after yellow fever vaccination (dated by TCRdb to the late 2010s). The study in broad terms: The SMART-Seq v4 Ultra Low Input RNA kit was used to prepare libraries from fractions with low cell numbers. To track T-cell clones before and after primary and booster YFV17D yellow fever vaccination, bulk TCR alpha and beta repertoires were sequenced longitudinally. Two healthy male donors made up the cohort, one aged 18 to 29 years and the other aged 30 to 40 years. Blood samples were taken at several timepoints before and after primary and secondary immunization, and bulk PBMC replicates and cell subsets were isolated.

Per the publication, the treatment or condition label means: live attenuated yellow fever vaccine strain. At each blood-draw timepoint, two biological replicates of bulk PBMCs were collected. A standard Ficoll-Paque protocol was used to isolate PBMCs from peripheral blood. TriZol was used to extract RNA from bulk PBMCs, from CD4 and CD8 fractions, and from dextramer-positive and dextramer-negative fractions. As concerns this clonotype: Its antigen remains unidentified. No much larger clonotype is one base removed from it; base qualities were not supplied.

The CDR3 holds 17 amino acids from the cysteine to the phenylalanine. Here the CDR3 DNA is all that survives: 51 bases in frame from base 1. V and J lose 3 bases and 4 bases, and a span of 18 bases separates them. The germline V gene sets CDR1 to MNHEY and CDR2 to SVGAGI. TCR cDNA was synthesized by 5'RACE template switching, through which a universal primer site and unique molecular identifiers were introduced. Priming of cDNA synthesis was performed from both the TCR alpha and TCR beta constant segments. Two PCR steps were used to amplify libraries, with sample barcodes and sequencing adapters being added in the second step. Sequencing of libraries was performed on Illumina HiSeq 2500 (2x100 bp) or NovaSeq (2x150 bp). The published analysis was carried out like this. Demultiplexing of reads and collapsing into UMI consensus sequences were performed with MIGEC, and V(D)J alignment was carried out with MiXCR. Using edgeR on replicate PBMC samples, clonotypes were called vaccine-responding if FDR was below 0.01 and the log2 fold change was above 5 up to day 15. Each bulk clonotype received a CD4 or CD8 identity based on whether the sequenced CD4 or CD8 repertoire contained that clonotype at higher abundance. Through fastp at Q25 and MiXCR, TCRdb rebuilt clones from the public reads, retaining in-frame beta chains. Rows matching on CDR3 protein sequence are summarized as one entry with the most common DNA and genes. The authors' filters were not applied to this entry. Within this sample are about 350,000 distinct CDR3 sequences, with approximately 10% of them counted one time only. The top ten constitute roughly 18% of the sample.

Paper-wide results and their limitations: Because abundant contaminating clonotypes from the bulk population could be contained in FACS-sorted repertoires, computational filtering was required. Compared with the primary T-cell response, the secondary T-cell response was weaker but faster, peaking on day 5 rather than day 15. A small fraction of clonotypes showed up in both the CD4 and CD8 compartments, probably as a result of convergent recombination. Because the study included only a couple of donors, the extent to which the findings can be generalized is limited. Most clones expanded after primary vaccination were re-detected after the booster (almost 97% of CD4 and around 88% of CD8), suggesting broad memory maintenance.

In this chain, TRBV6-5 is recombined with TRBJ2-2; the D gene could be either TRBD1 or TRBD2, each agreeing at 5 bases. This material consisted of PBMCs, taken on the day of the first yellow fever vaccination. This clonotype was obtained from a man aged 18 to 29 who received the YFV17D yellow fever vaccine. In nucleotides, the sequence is TGTGCCAGCAGTTATTCTTCCGGGGCTCGTAGCACCGGGGAGCTGTTTTTT. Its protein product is CASSYSSGARSTGELFF.